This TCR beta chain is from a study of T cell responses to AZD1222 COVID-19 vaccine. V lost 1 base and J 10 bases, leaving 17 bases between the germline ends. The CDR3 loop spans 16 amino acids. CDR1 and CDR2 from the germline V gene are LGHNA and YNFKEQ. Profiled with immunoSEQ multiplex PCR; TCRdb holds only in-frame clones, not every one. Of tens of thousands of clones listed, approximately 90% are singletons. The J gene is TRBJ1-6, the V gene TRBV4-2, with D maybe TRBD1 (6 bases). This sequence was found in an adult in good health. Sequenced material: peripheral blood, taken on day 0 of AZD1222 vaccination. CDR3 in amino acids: CASSQAPAGGLSPLHF. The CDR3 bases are TGTGCCAGCAGCCAAGCCCCCGCCGGGGGGCTATCACCCCTCCACTTT.